The next 3 T cell receptor beta chains were all read from a single sample in a study of blood T cell repertoires in COVID-19. Sequencing used immunoSEQ multiplex PCR; TCRdb keeps in-frame clones, though not all of them. The top ten hold about a sixth of the sample, which has 120,000 or so clones, about 79% seen once. Sequencing input: peripheral blood. These receptors were obtained from a woman aged 45-65 years with acute or convalescent COVID-19.

The V gene is TRBV30, the J gene TRBJ1-5; maybe TRBD1 (5 bases). V lost 1 base to trimming and J lost 6 bases, with 13 bases between them. There are 14 residues in the CDR3. Germline CDR1 reads GTSNPN; CDR2 reads SVGIG (reference sequence). The CDR3 DNA sequence: TGTGCCTGGAGTGCTTATGAAGGGGCTCAGCCCCAGCATTTT. It translates to CAWSAYEGAQPQHF.

This clone was seen more than once but under ten times. The genes are TRBV6-5 and TRBJ1-6, with D tentatively TRBD1 (5 bases). The CDR3 has 14 residues. Trimming took 5 bases from V and 9 from J, leaving 14 bases between them. The germline V gene encodes CDR1 MNHEY and CDR2 SVGAGI. The CDR3 DNA reads TGTGCCAGCAGTACCGATGCGGGGGGTTCACCCCTCCACTTT. Residues: CASSTDAGGSPLHF.

This clone has just a few counts. This chain uses TRBV19 with TRBJ2-5, with D possibly being TRBD1 (5 bases). The CDR3 length is 16 residues. The germline V and J ends were trimmed by 4 bases and 3 bases, with 18 bases remaining between them. CDR1 and CDR2 (germline): LNHDA, SQIVND (reference sequence). CDR3 bases: TGTGCCAGTAGTAGTCCTTCTTTTGCAGGGAAAGAGACCCAGTACTTC. Protein sequence: CASSSPSFAGKETQYF.